A selection of T cell receptor beta chains follows, all from one sample in a study of blood T cell repertoires in COVID-19. Measured with immunoSEQ multiplex PCR; TCRdb has only the in-frame clones, and not every one. The sample shows about 110,000 clones, about 90% of them seen only once. Sequencing used peripheral blood. Every receptor here comes from a human donor in a cohort sampled during active COVID-19. Both conserved end residues are part of each CDR3. D genes are given only for firm matches. Only some rows state a clone size, as once, few, many or a class for expanded clones.

cdr3_length | d_call | j_call | clone_size | v_call | cdr3_nt | cdr3_aa
14 | - | TRBJ2-2 | - | TRBV21-1 | TGTGCCAGCAGCCTCGGGGGTTCGTCCGGGGAGCTGTTTTTT | CASSLGGSSGELFF
11 | - | TRBJ2-7 | - | TRBV10-1 | TGCGCCAGCAGTCAGGGATACGAGCAGTACTTC | CASSQGYEQYF
14 | - | TRBJ2-7 | - | TRBV27 | TGTGCCAGCAGTAACGACAGGATTACCTACGAGCAGTACTTC | CASSNDRITYEQYF
12 | - | TRBJ2-2 | - | TRBV2 | TGTGCCAGCAGTGCCGTAGCCGGGGAGCTGTTTTTT | CASSAVAGELFF
14 | TRBD1 | TRBJ1-2 | - | TRBV27 | TGTGCCAGCAGCCCGACAGGGGGCTTCTATGGCTACACCTTC | CASSPTGGFYGYTF
13 | - | TRBJ2-5 | - | TRBV30 | TGTGCCTGGAGGGGGGCCGTGGCAGAGACCCAGTACTTC | CAWRGAVAETQYF
15 | - | TRBJ1-2 | - | TRBV19 | TGTGCCAGTAGTCCCCGGGCGGGGGCGAACTATGGCTACACCTTC | CASSPRAGANYGYTF
16 | - | TRBJ1-2 | - | TRBV9 | TGTGCCAGCAGCGTATACTCAGGGCCGACTAACTATGGCTACACCTTC | CASSVYSGPTNYGYTF
16 | TRBD2 | TRBJ2-3 | - | TRBV28 | TGTGCCAGCAGTTTCACTAGCGGGGGGGGCAGGAATACGCAGTATTTT | CASSFTSGGGRNTQYF
17 | TRBD2 | TRBJ2-1 | - | TRBV9 | TGTGCCAGCAGCGTTTTACAACTAGCGGGAGAAGGCAATGAGCAGTTCTTC | CASSVLQLAGEGNEQFF
15 | - | TRBJ1-5 | - | TRBV19 | TGTGCCAGTAGTATCTGGGGGGAATCCAATCAGCCCCAGCATTTT | CASSIWGESNQPQHF
12 | - | TRBJ1-5 | - | TRBV2 | TGTGCCAGCAGAACAGAGAATCAGCCCCAGCATTTT | CASRTENQPQHF
15 | - | TRBJ1-1 | - | TRBV6-6 | TGTGCCAGCACCGACGCATCCGGGATGAACACTGAAGCTTTCTTT | CASTDASGMNTEAFF
11 | - | TRBJ1-2 | - | TRBV5-6 | TGTGCCAGCAACAGGGACTATGGCTACACCTTC | CASNRDYGYTF
15 | - | TRBJ1-3 | few | TRBV7-9 | TGTGCCAGCAGCTTAGGTACAGGGCCTGGAAACACCATATATTTT | CASSLGTGPGNTIYF
16 | - | TRBJ2-7 | - | TRBV28 | TGTGCCAGCAGCCCTCTGACAGGCCGCAGCTCCTACGAGCAGTACTTC | CASSPLTGRSSYEQYF
16 | - | TRBJ2-7 | - | TRBV4-1 | TGCGCCAGCAGCCAAGGAGACGACACGCACTCCTACGAGCAGTACTTC | CASSQGDDTHSYEQYF
16 | - | TRBJ1-3 | - | TRBV29-1 | TGCAGCGTTGAAGATGACCTGGGGGGTCCAGGGCACACCATATATTTT | CSVEDDLGGPGHTIYF
15 | - | TRBJ1-3 | - | TRBV19 | TGTGCCAGTAGTATTCGGTCAGGATATGGAAACACCATATATTTT | CASSIRSGYGNTIYF
15 | - | TRBJ2-1 | - | TRBV6-1 | TGTGCCAGCAGTGAAGGGACGGGACTTAACAATGAGCAGTTCTTC | CASSEGTGLNNEQFF
16 | - | TRBJ1-3 | few | TRBV4-2 | TGTGCCAGCAGCCCGGGCAGGGGTTCTGCAGGAAACACCATATATTTT | CASSPGRGSAGNTIYF
17 | TRBD2 | TRBJ2-3 | - | TRBV5-1 | TGCGCCAGCAGCTTGGACCTAGCGGGATCCCCCATAGATACGCAGTATTTT | CASSLDLAGSPIDTQYF
16 | TRBD1 | TRBJ2-2 | - | TRBV4-1 | TGCGCCAGCAGCCAAAATTTTAGGACAGGGACCGGGGAGCTGTTTTTT | CASSQNFRTGTGELFF
13 | TRBD1 | TRBJ2-5 | - | TRBV6-6 | TGTGCCAGCAGGGAGACAGGGCAAGGGACCCAGTACTTC | CASRETGQGTQYF
13 | TRBD2 | TRBJ2-7 | - | TRBV7-2 | TGTGCCAGCAGCTTGGGACTAGCGGGGGAGCAGTACTTC | CASSLGLAGEQYF
14 | - | TRBJ2-7 | - | TRBV19 | TGTGCCAGTAGTCCGGGACTGGGACCTTACGAGCAGTACTTC | CASSPGLGPYEQYF
15 | TRBD1 | TRBJ2-3 | - | TRBV5-1 | TGCGCCAGCAGCGCGCCCGGGACAGAGGGAGATACGCAGTATTTT | CASSAPGTEGDTQYF
17 | TRBD1 | TRBJ1-1 | - | TRBV3-1/TRBV3-2 | TGTGCCAGCAGCCAAGTAGCGGACAGGGGGATGGGCACTGAAGCTTTCTTT | CASSQVADRGMGTEAFF
14 | - | TRBJ1-1 | - | TRBV28 | TGTGCCAGCAGCGCGGGGCCCGCTGGCACTGAAGCTTTCTTT | CASSAGPAGTEAFF
18 | TRBD1 | TRBJ2-5 | - | TRBV24-1 | TGTGCCACCAGTGACCTACCCCCGGGACAGGGGATGGAAGAGACCCAGTACTTC | CATSDLPPGQGMEETQYF
16 | - | TRBJ1-5 | - | TRBV7-8 | TGTGCCAGCAGCTTAGAGGGTCAGGGCGTCAATCAGCCCCAGCATTTT | CASSLEGQGVNQPQHF
15 | TRBD1 | TRBJ1-2 | - | TRBV11-2 | TGTGCCAGCAGCCCTGGGACAGGGGTCTTATATGGCTACACCTTC | CASSPGTGVLYGYTF
15 | TRBD2 | TRBJ2-1 | - | TRBV3-1/TRBV3-2 | TGTGCCAGCAGCCTGAGGCGGGGGGATTACAATGAGCAGTTCTTC | CASSLRRGDYNEQFF
16 | TRBD2 | TRBJ2-2 | - | TRBV29-1 | TGCAGCGCCGGGACTAGCGGGGGGTTGAACACCGGGGAGCTGTTTTTT | CSAGTSGGLNTGELFF
13 | - | TRBJ2-7 | - | TRBV11-1 | TGTGCCAGCAGCAGGGAGGGGGCCTACGAGCAGTACTTC | CASSREGAYEQYF
14 | - | TRBJ1-4 | few | TRBV7-9 | TGTGCCAGCAGCTTAGAACAAACTAATGAAAAACTGTTTTTT | CASSLEQTNEKLFF
18 | - | TRBJ2-4 | - | TRBV2 | TGTGCCAGCAGTGAAGGAGCCGTCCTTTATTTAGCCAAAAACATTCAGTACTTC | CASSEGAVLYLAKNIQYF
15 | - | TRBJ2-7 | - | TRBV9 | TGTGCCAGCACCCCAGGCGGGGCAGCCTCCTACGAGCAGTACTTC | CASTPGGAASYEQYF
15 | - | TRBJ2-7 | - | TRBV12-2 | TGTGCAAGTCGGCGGCATTTACTAGCGGTCTACGAGCAGTACTTC | CASRRHLLAVYEQYF
16 | - | TRBJ2-1 | - | TRBV28 | TGTGCCAGCAGTTTAAGGGTGGGGGCGCTCTACAATGAGCAGTTCTTC | CASSLRVGALYNEQFF
14 | - | TRBJ2-1 | - | TRBV5-1 | TGCGCCAGCAGCTTGGCGGGACTGGACAATGAGCAGTTCTTC | CASSLAGLDNEQFF
13 | - | TRBJ1-2 | - | TRBV7-9 | TGTGCCAGCAGCTTAGGGGGCGGCGATGGCTACACCTTC | CASSLGGGDGYTF
15 | TRBD1 | TRBJ2-3 | - | TRBV6-6 | TGTGCCAGCAGCTTCAGGACAGGGATGGCAGATACGCAGTATTTT | CASSFRTGMADTQYF
14 | - | TRBJ1-4 | - | TRBV28 | TGTGCCGTCCAGAGACAGACAACTAATGAAAAACTGTTTTTT | CAVQRQTTNEKLFF
15 | - | TRBJ1-1 | - | TRBV18 | TGTGCCAGCTCACCACCGGGGGGGCGGCACACTGAAGCTTTCTTT | CASSPPGGRHTEAFF
14 | TRBD1 | TRBJ1-1 | - | TRBV18 | TGTGCCAGCTCAGGCTCCGGGACAGGCACTGAAGCTTTCTTT | CASSGSGTGTEAFF
14 | - | TRBJ1-1 | - | TRBV6-6 | TGTGCCAGCAGTTATACAGGGCCGGGCACTGAAGCTTTCTTT | CASSYTGPGTEAFF
15 | TRBD1 | TRBJ2-5 | - | TRBV5-4 | TGTGCCAGCAGCTTGGGACAGGGTAACCAAGAGACCCAGTACTTC | CASSLGQGNQETQYF
15 | - | TRBJ2-5 | - | TRBV5-6 | TGTGCCAGCAGCTCCGGACAGTATTATCAAGAGACCCAGTACTTC | CASSSGQYYQETQYF
16 | TRBD1 | TRBJ2-5 | - | TRBV5-1 | TGCGCCAGCAGCAGAGGGACAGGGGGACACCAAGAGACCCAGTACTTC | CASSRGTGGHQETQYF
14 | - | TRBJ2-7 | - | TRBV3-1/TRBV3-2 | TGTGCCAGCAGCCAAGGAGCGATAACCTACGAGCAGTACTTC | CASSQGAITYEQYF
13 | TRBD1 | TRBJ1-1 | - | TRBV12-3/TRBV12-4 | TGTGCCAGCAGCAGACAGGGGGGCACTGAAGCTTTCTTT | CASSRQGGTEAFF
15 | - | TRBJ1-2 | - | TRBV6-6 | TGTGCCAGCAGTTACCACGACAGGTCTAACTATGGCTACACCTTC | CASSYHDRSNYGYTF
20 | TRBD1 | TRBJ1-4 | - | TRBV3-1/TRBV3-2 | TGTGCCAGCAGCCAAGACTCTCGGGACAGGCGGGTTAGGGATAATGAAAAACTGTTTTTT | CASSQDSRDRRVRDNEKLFF
15 | - | TRBJ2-1 | - | TRBV5-1 | TGCGCCAGCAGCTTTCCAGGCACCTCCTACAATGAGCAGTTCTTC | CASSFPGTSYNEQFF
15 | - | TRBJ2-5 | - | TRBV7-7 | TGTGCTAGCAGCTTAGTTGGCGCGGCTCAAGAGACCCAGTACTTC | CASSLVGAAQETQYF
14 | TRBD2 | TRBJ2-1 | once | TRBV29-1 | TGCAGCGTGCCCTTAGGACTAGCGGATAATGAGCAGTTCTTC | CSVPLGLADNEQFF
13 | - | TRBJ1-6 | - | TRBV3-1/TRBV3-2 | TGTGCCAGCAGCCCTCAGGGTCATTCACCCCTCCACTTT | CASSPQGHSPLHF
14 | - | TRBJ1-5 | - | TRBV3-1/TRBV3-2 | TGTGCCAGCAGCCAAGGTTTAGGGGATCGGCCCCAGCATTTT | CASSQGLGDRPQHF
13 | - | TRBJ1-3 | - | TRBV6-5 | TGTGCCATCCAACAGGTATCTGGAAACACCATATATTTT | CAIQQVSGNTIYF